A single sample gave rise to the 24 T cell receptor delta chains below, sequenced in a study of gamma-delta chains in newborns, infants, children. TCRdb applied CATT to the reads for clone calling. The sample consists of about 8,500 delta-chain clones, more than 3% of them appearing once. Sample: blood. These receptors were collected from a child who was a newborn, infant or young child, either healthy, febrile or measles-vaccinated (not recorded which).

This clone has just a few counts. TCRdb and the translated DNA give different amino acids at residue 3; the protein presented here is the one translated from the DNA. The rearrangement links TRDV2 to TRDJ2, with TRDD3 matching over 13 bases. This CDR3 contains 17 residues. Germline V gene sequence: CDR1 GEAIGNYY, CDR2 EKD. Here the CDR3 reads CARDRLGDTQKTAQLFF. In DNA, the CDR3 is TGTGCCCGTGATCGACTGGGGGATACGCAGAAGACAGCACAACTCTTCTTT.

This clone qualifies as medium-sized. V usage is TRDV2 and J usage is TRDJ2; TRDD3 matches 8 bases. The J segment lost 0 bases and the V segment lost 1 base, leaving 6 bases of the junction unmatched. The CDR3 is 17 residues long. Germline CDR1 and CDR2: GEAIGNYY and EKD. The CDR3 reads CACDTLGATALTAQLFF. CDR3 DNA sequence: TGTGCCTGTGACACACTGGGGGCCACGGCTTTGACAGCACAACTCTTCTTT.

There are a few counts of this clone. The rearrangement uses TRDV2 and TRDJ1; 10 bases agree with TRDD3. Germline assignment: CDR1 GEAIGNYY and CDR2 EKD. The CDR3 is made up of 16 amino acids. The ends lost 6 bases at V and 0 bases at J; junction bases unmatched: 9. The DNA for the CDR3 is TGTGCCTGTAACCTACTGGGGGATCGGAACACCGATAAACTCATCTTT. It encodes CACNLLGDRNTDKLIF.

This clone was found a few times. The protein that TCRdb holds for this DNA derives from a much larger clone and differs from the translated DNA at residue 12, which likely indicates a read error; the protein shown here is translated from the DNA. The chain uses TRDV2 and TRDJ2, with a weak D call TRDD3 (5 bases). The CDR3 is 17 amino acids. The germline CDR1 and CDR2 sequences are GEAIGNYY and EKD. CDR3 DNA sequence: TGTGCCTGTGACACCGTCAGGGGACTAGCTTTGGCAGCACAACTCTTCTTT. The encoded protein is CACDTVRGLALAAQLFF.

The sample holds a few counts of this clone. Only one base separates this from a far larger clonotype, so it likely reflects a read error. The same CDR3 also results from other DNA sequences found in this sample. This rearrangement joins TRDV2 to TRDJ3; maybe TRDD3 (6 bases). Germline CDR1 and CDR2: GEAIGNYY and EKD. The CDR3 has 17 residues. Trimming left V 2 bases short and J 0 bases short, with 10 bases between. The DNA for the CDR3 is TGTGCCTGTGACATACTGGGCGACTCCTGGGACACCCGACAGATGTTTTTC. Its translation is CACDILGDSWDTRQMFF.

Notes on this clone: A read error is possible here, since a much larger clone lies one base away. The V call is TRDV2, the J call TRDJ3; 9 nucleotides line up with TRDD3. The CDR3 is made up of 18 amino acids. From germline, CDR1 is GEAIGNYY and CDR2 EKD. The CDR3 protein is CACDVLGESSWDTRQVFF. The CDR3 nucleotides are TGTGCCTGTGACGTACTGGGGGAGAGCTCCTGGGACACCCGACAGGTGTTTTTC.

In the case of this clone: TCRdb's protein, taken from a much larger clone, differs from this DNA's translation at residue 11, likely owing to a read error; the protein displayed comes from the DNA. V is TRDV2 and J is TRDJ2, with TRDD3 identical over 7 bases. Germline loops: CDR1 GEAIGNYY, CDR2 EKD. The CDR3 has 13 residues. Here the CDR3 reads CACDTWGTAQPFF. CDR3 coding DNA: TGTGCCTGTGACACCTGGGGGACAGCACAACCCTTCTTT.

This clone has just a few counts. Other DNA sequences of this sample code for an identical CDR3. This chain joins TRDV2 and TRDJ3; 13 nucleotides line up with TRDD3. J was trimmed by 1 base and V by 4 bases; bases with no gene match: 6. This CDR3 has 19 amino acids. Germline loops: CDR1 GEAIGNYY, CDR2 EKD. The CDR3 DNA sequence: TGTGCCTGTGATATTACTGGGGGATACGCGTCCTGGGACACCCGACAGATGTTTTTC. Amino acids: CACDITGGYASWDTRQMFF.

This clone was detected a few times. V usage is TRDV2 and J usage is TRDJ3, with TRDD3 matching over 13 bases. The germline V gene has CDR1 GEAIGNYY and CDR2 EKD. The CDR3 has 21 amino acids. The V gene end was trimmed by 2 bases and the J gene end by 0 bases; junction bases not matched to a gene: 9. This chain's CDR3 is CACDILGDTRMGSWDTRQMFF. For the CDR3, the DNA is TGTGCCTGTGACATACTGGGGGATACGCGAATGGGCTCCTGGGACACCCGACAGATGTTTTTC.

In its sample, this clone was seen many times. The chain combines TRDV2 with TRDJ2; 8 bases line up with TRDD3. V lost 0 bases, J lost 0 bases, and 8 bases stayed unmatched. CDR3 length: 18 residues. CDR1 and CDR2 (germline): GEAIGNYY, EKD. The chain's CDR3 is CACDTVLGVPTLTAQLFF. CDR3 coding DNA: TGTGCCTGTGACACCGTACTGGGGGTCCCCACTTTGACAGCACAACTCTTCTTT.

Concerning this clone: The same CDR3 can be traced to other DNA sequences in this sample. The J gene is TRDJ3, the V gene TRDV2; 12 bases are shared with TRDD3. V was clipped by 0 bases and J by 0 bases; unmatched bases: 5. Germline lookup yields CDR1 GEAIGNYY and CDR2 EKD. This CDR3 is 20 amino acids long. The CDR3 bases are TGTGCCTGTGACACCGTACTGGGGGATACCGGCTCCTGGGACACCCGACAGATGTTTTTC. Its translation: CACDTVLGDTGSWDTRQMFF.

About this clone itself: A far bigger clonotype differs at one base, so this is likely a read error. The V gene is given as TRDV2, and no J gene call is available; the table assigns TRDD3, which was not confirmed against the DNA. The CDR3 has 21 residues. Germline lookup yields CDR1 GEAIGNYY and CDR2 EKD. CDR3 region: CACDTGFVGGYSSWDTRQKFF. CDR3 nucleotides: TGTGCCTGTGACACCGGCTTCGTTGGGGGATATAGCTCCTGGGACACCCGACAGAAGTTTTTC.

This clone is medium-sized by share. Distinct nucleotide sequences in the sample also encode this CDR3. The chain uses TRDV2 and TRDJ3; a weak D match, TRDD3 (5 bases). The germline V gene has CDR1 GEAIGNYY and CDR2 EKD. CDR3 length equals 16 residues. Between the trimmed V and J ends, which lost 0 bases and 2 bases, there was a span of 7 bases. The CDR3 DNA reads TGTGCCTGTGACACCGTGGATACCTGGGACACCCGACAGATGTTTTTC. Its protein is CACDTVDTWDTRQMFF.

This clone was observed a handful of times. The chain is built from TRDV2 and TRDJ3; the D is unclear. This CDR3 spans 17 amino acids. Germline CDR1 reads GEAIGNYY; CDR2 reads EKD. Trimming removed 0 bases at V and 0 bases at J, with 8 bases between. CDR3 bases: TGTGCCTGTGACACCGCGTTAGGCTCCTGGGACACCCGACAGATGTTTTTC. It translates to CACDTALGSWDTRQMFF.

The chain joins TRDV2 to TRDJ3, with 9 positions matching TRDD3. The length of the CDR3 is 20 residues. Germline CDR1 reads GEAIGNYY; CDR2 reads EKD. The V and J ends lost 0 bases and 0 bases, in that order; junction bases with no gene match: 8. The CDR3 region has the DNA TGTGCCTGTGACACCGCTACTGGGGGAATTCGCTCCTGGGACACCCGACAGATGTTTTTC. This gives the protein CACDTATGGIRSWDTRQMFF.

As regards this clone: This probably arose from a read error, given a far larger clone one base away. V and J are TRDV2 and TRDJ3; 9 bases fit TRDD3. Germline CDR1 GEAIGNYY, CDR2 EKD. CDR3 length equals 19 residues. The CDR3 DNA follows: TGTGCCTGTGACACCGGATACTGGGGGAGCTCCCGGGACACCCGACAGATGTTTTTC. Residues: CACDTGYWGSSRDTRQMFF.

The chain uses TRDV2 and TRDJ3; D gene uncertain. Germline V lookup: CDR1 GEAIGNYY, CDR2 EKD. Trimming cost V 0 bases and J 0 bases, with 11 bases left between them. This CDR3 region has 18 residues. The CDR3 DNA follows: TGTGCCTGTGACACCCCTTACCCCGGCTCCTGGGACACCCGACAGATGTTTTTC. It translates to CACDTPYPGSWDTRQMFF.

This clone was observed a handful of times. V usage is TRDV2 and J usage is TRDJ2; 11 nucleotides align to TRDD3. Germline lookup yields CDR1 GEAIGNYY and CDR2 EKD. V was pared by 3 bases and J by 4 bases, with 6 bases of the junction left unmatched. The CDR3 extends over 16 amino acids. The CDR3 is CACDLLGDRRTAQLFF. As DNA, the CDR3 is TGTGCCTGTGACTTACTGGGGGATAGAAGGACAGCACAACTCTTCTTT.

This clone was picked up a small number of times. This chain connects TRDV1 to TRDJ1; 8 bases are a match to TRDD3. From germline, CDR1 is TSWWSYY and CDR2 QGS. Germline trimming cut 0 bases from V and 3 bases from J; bases unmatched to any gene: 3. This CDR3 spans 15 amino acids. CDR3 nucleotides: TGTGCTCTTGGGGAACTGGGATACGTCCCCGATAAACTCATCTTT. This gives the protein CALGELGYVPDKLIF.

There are many counts of this clone. V is TRDV2 and J is TRDJ3, with D tentatively TRDD3 (6 bases). The CDR3 contains 20 residues. Germline V gene data show CDR1 as GEAIGNYY and CDR2 as EKD. The germline V and J ends were trimmed by 1 base and 5 bases, with 23 bases remaining between them. The CDR3 reads CACDTLPGDQYIGDTRQMFF. The CDR3 DNA reads as TGTGCCTGTGACACATTGCCTGGGGATCAATACATCGGGGACACCCGACAGATGTTTTTC.

This clone was counted a few times. With only one base between it and a far larger clone, this is likely a read error. The CDR3 is CACDILGESSWDTRQTFF. The CDR3 DNA reads as TGTGCCTGTGACATACTGGGGGAGAGCTCCTGGGACACCCGACAGACGTTTTTC. The V and J genes are TRDV2 and TRDJ3, with TRDD3 matching over 9 bases. CDR1 GEAIGNYY and CDR2 EKD come from the germline V gene. This CDR3 contains 18 residues.

This clone was observed a handful of times. One end of the junction is discordant with germline, which a read error may explain. This sequence joins TRDV2 and TRDJ3, with 10 nucleotides matching TRDD3. The CDR3 consists of 18 residues. Germline CDR1 GEAIGNYY, CDR2 EKD. The DNA for the CDR3 is TGTGCCTGTGTCACCCTGGGGGATAACCCCTGGGACACCCGACAGATGTTTTTC. Protein product: CACVTLGDNPWDTRQMFF.

This clone is deemed medium-sized. The sample has other DNA sequences that encode this CDR3 too. The genes are TRDV2 and TRDJ1; 10 bases line up with TRDD3. This CDR3 comprises 15 residues. Trimming at V came to 0 bases and at J to 5 bases, leaving 5 bases not matched to a gene. Germline assignment: CDR1 GEAIGNYY and CDR2 EKD. The CDR3 DNA reads as TGTGCCTGTGACACCGTTGGGGGATACCGTGATAAACTCATCTTT. Translation gives CACDTVGGYRDKLIF.

This clone was seen a few times. The rearrangement joins TRDV2 to TRDJ3, with 8 bases identical to TRDD3. This CDR3 is built from 20 residues. J lost 0 bases, V lost 0 bases, and 9 bases had no gene match. Germline V gives CDR1 GEAIGNYY, CDR2 EKD. CDR3 in amino acids: CACDTAGGYGTSWDTRQMFF. As DNA, the CDR3 is TGTGCCTGTGACACCGCGGGGGGATATGGAACCTCCTGGGACACCCGACAGATGTTTTTC.